The next 19 T cell receptor beta chains were all read from a single sample in a study of T cells in Graves' hyperthyroidism and ophthalmopathy. Amplification of TCR beta CDR3 regions was performed using RNA transcripts as template. Initially, a first-round RT-PCR of the TCR CDR3 employed the HTBI primer set. MiXCR was run by TCRdb on the multiplex PCR reads, yielding one entry per CDR3 protein. This sample has some 530,000 distinct CDR3 sequences; approximately 23% occur once, and the top ten carry approximately 54%. What was sequenced was blood. The receptors derive from an older woman with Graves' ophthalmopathy.

This clonotype was found many times. The chain has TRBV2 and TRBJ2-4; D is possibly TRBD2 (6 bases). V dropped 2 bases and J dropped 0 bases, with 14 bases sitting between them. The CDR3 sequence is 17 residues long. Germline CDR1 SNHLY, CDR2 FYNNEI. The CDR3 sequence is CASSEQGRGLAKNIQYF. In nucleotides, the CDR3 is TGTGCCAGCAGTGAACAGGGACGGGGACTAGCCAAAAACATTCAGTACTTC.

The J gene is TRBJ2-3, the V gene TRBV13, with 8 bases fitting TRBD2. CDR1 PRHDT and CDR2 FYEKMQ come from the germline V gene (reference sequence). The CDR3 spans 17 residues. V lost 2 bases to trimming and J lost 1 base; unmatched junction nucleotides: 8. The CDR3 DNA reads as TGTGCCAGCAGCTTACCCTTTATCGGGGGGGGCACAGATACGCAGTATTTT. This sequence encodes CASSLPFIGGGTDTQYF.

The table lists this clonotype with a few counts. V and J are TRBV19 and TRBJ1-1; D possibly corresponds to TRBD1 (5 bases). Per germline, CDR1 LNHDA and CDR2 SQIVND (reference sequence). The CDR3 runs 12 residues. V dropped 2 bases and J dropped 6 bases, with 7 bases sitting between them. The CDR3 region is CASSIRGSEAFF. CDR3 sequence (DNA): TGTGCCAGTAGTATAAGGGGTTCTGAAGCTTTCTTT.

The sample holds a few counts of this clonotype. V is TRBV10-3 and J is TRBJ2-3; D might be TRBD2 (7 bases). The V and J ends lost 8 bases and 0 bases respectively, with 12 bases between them. The CDR3 is made up of 14 amino acids. Germline CDR1 is ENHRY and CDR2 is SYGVKD. The CDR3 nucleotides are TGTGCCATCCGGGGGGCGGCTAGCACAGATACGCAGTATTTT. This encodes CAIRGAASTDTQYF.

This clonotype was counted between two and nine times. The chain uses TRBV11-3 and TRBJ2-5, with TRBD1 identical over 7 bases. From germline, CDR1 is SGHNT and CDR2 YENEEA. With 2 bases clipped from V and 4 bases from J, the junction kept 7 bases outside the gene matches. The CDR3 extends over 15 amino acids. CDR3 amino acids: CASSLSGRTGETQYF. In DNA form, the CDR3 reads TGTGCCAGCAGCTTAAGTGGCAGGACAGGAGAGACCCAGTACTTC.

As regards this clonotype: Being one base from a much bigger clone, this may be a read error. The chain joins TRBV2 to TRBJ2-3, with D possibly TRBD2 on 5 matching bases. The CDR3 extends over 12 amino acids. From germline, CDR1 is SNHLY and CDR2 FYNNEI. CDR3 nucleotides: TGTGCCTCGAGGCTAGCCGCAGATGCGCAGTATTTT. It yields the protein CASRLAADAQYF.

In its sample, this clonotype was seen many times. This chain joins TRBV18 and TRBJ1-1; D call uncertain. The germline gives CDR1 KGHSH, CDR2 LQKENI. V was clipped by 2 bases and J by 5 bases, with 6 bases between them. This CDR3 contains 12 residues. CDR3 sequence reads: CASSPVGTEAFF. The CDR3 nucleotides are TGTGCCAGCTCACCAGTTGGAACTGAAGCTTTCTTT.

The chain carries TRBV30 and TRBJ2-5, with D uncertain. Germline V lookup: CDR1 GTSNPN, CDR2 SVGIG (reference sequence). The CDR3 totals 13 residues. V gave up 3 bases and J gave up 1 base, with 9 bases separating them. The CDR3 protein is CAWRVLFQETQYF. The CDR3 DNA follows: TGTGCCTGGAGGGTACTTTTCCAAGAGACCCAGTACTTC.

This clonotype appeared a few times. The chain couples TRBV11-2 to TRBJ2-3, with 7 positions matching TRBD1. The ends lost 3 bases at V and 0 bases at J; junction bases unmatched: 3. There are 15 residues in the CDR3. Germline CDR1 reads SGHAT; CDR2 reads FQNNGV. For the CDR3, the DNA is TGTGCCAGCAGCTTCCGGGACAGAAGCACAGATACGCAGTATTTT. Protein sequence: CASSFRDRSTDTQYF.

This clonotype has just a few counts. This chain uses TRBV19 with TRBJ2-1; 9 nucleotides agree with TRBD2. The germline gives CDR1 LNHDA, CDR2 SQIVND (reference sequence). Unmatched junction bases numbered 4, after V lost 3 bases and J lost 4 bases. The CDR3 has 15 residues. The CDR3 sequence is CASSIGAGGYNEQFF. The CDR3 DNA reads TGTGCCAGTAGTATCGGAGCGGGAGGTTACAATGAGCAGTTCTTC. Together with reference TRBV19 and TRBJ2-1, the CDR3 gives the full variable domain: DGGITQSPKYLFRKEGQNVTLSCEQNLNHDAMYWYRQDPGQGLRLIYYSQIVNDFQKGDIAEGYSVSREKKESFPLTVTSAQKNPTAFYLCASSIGAGGYNEQFFGPGTRLTVL.

This clonotype showed up many times. The genes are TRBV12-3 or TRBV12-4 and TRBJ1-5, with 7 bases that match TRBD1. V trimming: 7 bases; J trimming: 6 bases; junction bases outside the gene matches: 15. CDR3 length equals 16 residues. The CDR3 is CASTWAVTGYGQPQHF. The CDR3 bases are TGTGCCAGCACCTGGGCCGTGACAGGGTATGGTCAGCCCCAGCATTTT.

The chain carries TRBV6-1 and TRBJ1-6; tentative D call: TRBD1 (5 bases). This CDR3 spans 15 amino acids. Germline V gene lookup returns CDR1 MNHNS and CDR2 SASEGT. Trimming shortened V by 7 bases and J by 6 bases, and 16 bases separated the two germline ends. CDR3 sequence: CASTVGQGPNSPLHF. CDR3 DNA sequence: TGTGCCAGCACCGTAGGACAAGGCCCTAATTCACCCCTCCACTTT.

The chain is built from TRBV7-3 and TRBJ2-2; D is ambiguous. This CDR3 is 15 amino acids long. Germline-derived CDR1 and CDR2 are SGHTA and FQGTGA. Trimming took 0 bases from V and 0 from J, leaving 5 bases between them. The CDR3 is CASSLTHANTGELFF. CDR3 coding DNA: TGTGCCAGCAGCTTAACGCATGCGAACACCGGGGAGCTGTTTTTT.

The chain recombines TRBV19 with TRBJ2-3; TRBD2 aligns across 8 bases. The CDR3 covers 16 residues. Germline V gene sequence: CDR1 LNHDA, CDR2 SQIVND (reference sequence). With 1 base clipped from V and 3 bases from J, the junction kept 6 bases outside the gene matches. In DNA, the CDR3 is TGTGCCAGTAGTATAGGAACGGGAGGGGGGACAGATACGCAGTATTTT. Translating gives CASSIGTGGGTDTQYF.

This clonotype was recorded a few times. This rearrangement joins TRBV11-2 to TRBJ1-1; D is unclear. Germline values: CDR1 SGHAT, CDR2 FQNNGV. The CDR3 is 16 amino acids. V was clipped by 7 bases and J by 5 bases, with 23 bases between them. The CDR3 is CASNPPGGSGLTEAFF. The CDR3 DNA is TGTGCCAGCAACCCCCCCGGTGGCAGCGGATTAACTGAAGCTTTCTTT.

This chain connects TRBV6-5 to TRBJ1-6; D is unresolved. CDR3 length equals 12 residues. The V and J ends lost 4 bases and 13 bases respectively, with 11 bases between them. The germline CDR1 and CDR2 sequences are MNHEY and SVGAGI. The CDR3 protein is CASSSLFLPLHF. In nucleotides, the CDR3 is TGTGCCAGCAGTTCCCTGTTCCTTCCCCTCCACTTT.

At least ten counts were recorded for this clonotype. The chain carries TRBV7-2 and TRBJ1-2; D gene unclear. This CDR3 region has 14 residues. Trimming removed 2 bases from V and 0 bases from J, with 7 bases in between. Germline V gene data show CDR1 as SGHTA and CDR2 as FQGNSA. The CDR3 protein is CASSLTPPNYGYTF. CDR3 nucleotide sequence: TGTGCCAGCAGCTTAACACCACCTAACTATGGCTACACCTTC.

A note on this clonotype: This could be a read error, since a much larger clone is one nucleotide away. This chain joins TRBV3-1 and TRBJ2-6; 10 positions agree with TRBD1. The last part of the DNA fits TRBJ2-7 better; the J call may be wrong. This CDR3 is 15 amino acids long. From germline, CDR1 is LGHDT and CDR2 YNNKEL (reference sequence). The CDR3 loop is CASSQPGTGANEQYF. DNA of the CDR3: TGTGCCAGCAGCCAACCCGGGACAGGGGCCAACGAGCAGTACTTC.

The rearrangement joins TRBV28 to TRBJ2-7; tentative D call: TRBD1 (7 bases). Germline V gene lookup returns CDR1 MDHEN and CDR2 SYDVKM. CDR3 length: 14 residues. Trimming stripped 6 bases from V and 2 bases from J, with 14 bases between. The CDR3 sequence: CASSPGDRPYEQYF. The CDR3 bases are TGTGCCAGCAGCCCGGGGGACAGACCCTACGAGCAGTACTTC.